This TCR beta chain was found in a study of OX40 agonist ivuxolimab in advanced cancers. The CDR3 extends over 16 amino acids. With V trimmed by 6 bases and J by 1 base, 9 bases remained unmatched. Per the germline V gene, CDR1 is KGHSH and CDR2 is LQKENI. Libraries were prepared by immunoSEQ multiplex PCR; TCRdb keeps only in-frame clonotypes and omits some of them. The data show 50,000 to 80,000 clones, 75% to 95% seen once. The sample was CD4+ or CD8+ T cells sorted from blood, taken in a trial of the OX40 agonist ivuxolimab. The chain employs TRBV18 and TRBJ1-1; 9 nucleotides align to TRBD1. The source of this sequence is an adult with an advanced solid tumor such as melanoma, head and neck, liver or kidney cancer. In DNA, the CDR3 is TGTGCCAGCTCGGCCCGGGACAGGGTCTGGAACACTGAAGCTTTCTTT. This translates into CASSARDRVWNTEAFF.